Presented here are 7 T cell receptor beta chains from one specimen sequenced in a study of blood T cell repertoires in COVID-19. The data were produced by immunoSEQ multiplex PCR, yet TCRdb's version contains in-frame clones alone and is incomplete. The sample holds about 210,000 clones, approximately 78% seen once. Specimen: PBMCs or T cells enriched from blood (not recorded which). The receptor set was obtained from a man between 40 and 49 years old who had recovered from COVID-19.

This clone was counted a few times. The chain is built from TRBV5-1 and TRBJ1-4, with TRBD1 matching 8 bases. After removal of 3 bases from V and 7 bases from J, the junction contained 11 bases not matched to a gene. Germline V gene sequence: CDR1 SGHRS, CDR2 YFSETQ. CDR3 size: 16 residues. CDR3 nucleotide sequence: TGCGCCAGCAGCTCAATCGGACAGGGATCGGGTGAAAAACTGTTTTTT. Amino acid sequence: CASSSIGQGSGEKLFF.

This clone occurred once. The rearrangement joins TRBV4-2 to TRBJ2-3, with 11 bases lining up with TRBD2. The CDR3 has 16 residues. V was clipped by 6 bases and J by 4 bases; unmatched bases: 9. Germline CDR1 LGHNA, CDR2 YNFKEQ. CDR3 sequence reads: CASRSGTSGGADTQYF. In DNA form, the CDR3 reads TGTGCCAGCAGATCCGGGACTAGCGGAGGTGCAGATACGCAGTATTTT.

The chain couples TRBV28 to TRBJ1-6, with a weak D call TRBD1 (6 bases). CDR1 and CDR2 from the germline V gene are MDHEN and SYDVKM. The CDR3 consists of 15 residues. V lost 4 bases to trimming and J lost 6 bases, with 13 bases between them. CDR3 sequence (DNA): TGTGCCAGCAGTTCGGGACATTGGATTAATTCACCCCTCCACTTT. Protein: CASSSGHWINSPLHF.

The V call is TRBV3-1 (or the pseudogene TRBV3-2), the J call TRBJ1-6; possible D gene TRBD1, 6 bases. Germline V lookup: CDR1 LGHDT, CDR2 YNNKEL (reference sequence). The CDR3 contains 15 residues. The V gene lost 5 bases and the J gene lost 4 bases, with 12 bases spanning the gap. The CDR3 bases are TGTGCCAGCAGCAAATCGGACAGTTATAATTCACCCCTCCACTTT. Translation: CASSKSDSYNSPLHF.

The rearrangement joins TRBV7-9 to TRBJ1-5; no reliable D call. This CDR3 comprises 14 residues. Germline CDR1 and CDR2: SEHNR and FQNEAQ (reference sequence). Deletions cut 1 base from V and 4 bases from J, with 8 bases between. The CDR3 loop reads CASSLDSANQPQHF. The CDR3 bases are TGTGCCAGCAGCTTAGACAGTGCGAATCAGCCCCAGCATTTT.

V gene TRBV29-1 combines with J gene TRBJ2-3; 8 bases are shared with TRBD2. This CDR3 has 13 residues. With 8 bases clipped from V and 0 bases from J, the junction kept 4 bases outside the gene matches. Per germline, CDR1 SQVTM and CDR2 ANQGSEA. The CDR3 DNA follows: TGCAGCTGGGGGACTAGTAGCACAGATACGCAGTATTTT. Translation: CSWGTSSTDTQYF.

The CDR3 nucleotides are TGTGCCAGTAGTATTCAGGGGTATAGCAATCAGCCCCAGCATTTT. Encoded protein: CASSIQGYSNQPQHF. V gene TRBV19 combines with J gene TRBJ1-5; D perhaps matches TRBD1 (6 bases). Trimming removed 3 bases at V and 0 bases at J, with 9 bases between. The CDR3 loop spans 15 amino acids. Germline-derived CDR1 and CDR2 are LNHDA and SQIVND (reference sequence).